The 17 T cell receptor beta chains below were found in one sample sequenced in a study of blood T cell repertoires in COVID-19. Generated by immunoSEQ multiplex PCR, the TCRdb table keeps only in-frame clones and is missing some. The repertoire holds about 410,000 clones, with roughly 87% as singletons. Sequenced material: PBMCs or T cells enriched from blood (not recorded which). The receptors here all came from a man between 18 and 35 years old who had recovered from COVID-19.

The V gene is TRBV29-1, the J gene TRBJ2-5; 7 bases map to TRBD1. From germline, CDR1 is SQVTM and CDR2 ANQGSEA. The CDR3 consists of 15 residues. V was pared by 5 bases and J by 9 bases, with 18 bases of the junction left unmatched. The CDR3 protein is CSVRNTGAPLGAQYF. The CDR3 DNA reads as TGCAGCGTTAGAAATACAGGGGCCCCTTTGGGGGCCCAGTACTTC. The full variable domain, rest sourced from reference TRBV29-1 and TRBJ2-5, is SAVISQKPSRDICQRGTSLTIQCQVDSQVTMMFWYRQQPGQSLTLIATANQGSEATYESGFVIDKFPISRPNLTFSTLTVSNMSPEDSSIYLCSVRNTGAPLGAQYFGPGTRLLVL.

The chain employs TRBV2 and TRBJ1-5, with 8 bases that match TRBD1. The CDR3 sequence is 15 residues long. The germline V gene has CDR1 SNHLY and CDR2 FYNNEI. The junction had 6 bases not matched to a gene; V was cut back by 3 bases and J by 5 bases. The CDR3 loop reads CASSDRGLSHQPQHF. Here the CDR3 DNA reads TGTGCCAGCAGTGACAGGGGGCTTTCGCATCAGCCCCAGCATTTT.

The chain links TRBV19 to TRBJ2-7; D is uncertain. The V end lost 7 bases, the J end lost 9 bases, and 19 bases lay between the germline ends. The CDR3 totals 13 residues. The germline V gene encodes CDR1 LNHDA and CDR2 SQIVND (reference sequence). The CDR3 reads CASISQTSPGQYF. For the CDR3, the DNA is TGTGCCAGTATCTCTCAGACCAGCCCGGGGCAGTACTTC.

This clone was seen only a few times. The chain is built from TRBV18 and TRBJ1-2, with 9 bases that match TRBD1. The trim removed 4 bases at V and 8 bases at J, leaving 5 bases unmatched. This CDR3 has 13 residues. Per germline, CDR1 KGHSH and CDR2 LQKENI. The CDR3 DNA follows: TGTGCCAGCTCACTAGGGACAGGGTTGGGCTACACCTTC. It is translated as CASSLGTGLGYTF.

The sample holds one count of this clone. This chain connects TRBV2 to TRBJ1-2; D possibly corresponds to TRBD1 (6 bases). The CDR3 loop spans 13 amino acids. Trimming stripped 6 bases from V and 2 bases from J, with 10 bases between. Germline CDR1 and CDR2: SNHLY and FYNNEI. CDR3 protein: CASRLGANYGYTF. Written as DNA, the CDR3 is TGTGCCAGCAGATTGGGGGCGAACTATGGCTACACCTTC.

CDR3: CASSQTGFQPQHF. DNA of the CDR3: TGTGCCAGCAGCCAGACAGGTTTTCAGCCCCAGCATTTT. The chain joins TRBV5-8 to TRBJ1-5; the D gene is possibly TRBD1 (6 bases). The CDR3 is 13 amino acids. Between the trimmed V and J ends, which lost 4 bases and 6 bases, there was a span of 11 bases. Germline loops: CDR1 SGHTS, CDR2 YDEGEE.

The chain is built from TRBV27 and TRBJ1-2; TRBD1 matches 9 bases. The CDR3 has 16 residues. Germline CDR1 reads MNHEY; CDR2 reads SMNVEV (reference sequence). The junction had 4 bases not matched to a gene; V was cut back by 1 base and J by 1 base. CDR3 coding DNA: TGTGCCAGCAGTTTATTATCGGACAGGGGTAACTATGGCTACACCTTC. Encoded protein: CASSLLSDRGNYGYTF.

This chain joins TRBV19 and TRBJ1-4, with 9 bases lining up with TRBD1. Germline-derived CDR1 and CDR2 are LNHDA and SQIVND (reference sequence). The CDR3 extends over 14 amino acids. V lost 8 bases and J lost 8; bases outside the gene matches: 9. The CDR3 region has the DNA TGTGCCAGTCGACCGGGACAGGGAAGGGAAAAACTGTTTTTT. It codes for CASRPGQGREKLFF.

As DNA, the CDR3 is TGTGCCAGCAGCCGGTACCCGGGACAGGGGGCCTACGAGCAGTACTTC. It specifies CASSRYPGQGAYEQYF. The gene calls are TRBV14 and TRBJ2-7; 11 bases are a match to TRBD1. Germline CDR1 reads SGHDN; CDR2 reads FVKESK. V lost 4 bases to trimming and J lost 2 bases; unmatched junction nucleotides: 7. The CDR3 runs 16 residues. Full variable domain (missing parts from reference TRBV14 and TRBJ2-7): EAGVTQFPSHSVIEKGQTVTLRCDPISGHDNLYWYRRVMGKEIKFLLHFVKESKQDESGMPNNRFLAERTGGTYSTLKVQPAELEDSGVYFCASSRYPGQGAYEQYFGPGTRLTVT.

Only a few counts were recorded for this clone. This chain connects TRBV10-1 to TRBJ2-1, with D perhaps TRBD2 (5 bases). In germline, CDR1 is WNHNN, CDR2 SYGVQD (reference sequence). V was cut by 0 bases and J by 5 bases, with 11 bases left in between. The CDR3 extends over 15 amino acids. Here the CDR3 reads CASSESILEDNEQFF. The CDR3 DNA reads as TGCGCCAGCAGTGAGTCAATTTTGGAGGACAATGAGCAGTTCTTC.

This chain connects TRBV19 to TRBJ2-5; possible D gene TRBD2, 6 bases. Germline lookup yields CDR1 LNHDA and CDR2 SQIVND (reference sequence). This CDR3 contains 15 residues. V was shortened by 1 base and J by 5 bases, with 14 bases between the two germline ends. CDR3 in DNA: TGTGCCAGTAGTATAGTTGGAGGGCCGCAGGAGACCCAGTACTTC. Translated, it gives CASSIVGGPQETQYF.

V and J are TRBV20-1 and TRBJ1-2; 10 bases agree with TRBD1. The CDR3 contains 11 residues. Germline V CDR1 and CDR2: DFQATT, SNEGSKA (reference sequence). V lost 6 bases, J lost 7 bases, and 2 bases stayed unmatched. The CDR3 loop reads CSATGGRGYTF. CDR3 coding DNA: TGCAGTGCGACAGGGGGCCGTGGCTACACCTTC.

This chain joins TRBV7-3 and TRBJ1-2; TRBD1 aligns across 10 bases. J lost 2 bases, V lost 5 bases, and 8 bases had no gene match. This CDR3 spans 16 amino acids. The germline V gene has CDR1 SGHTA and CDR2 FQGTGA. The chain's CDR3 is CASSPSGTGVNYGYTF. DNA of the CDR3: TGTGCCAGCAGCCCCTCCGGGACAGGGGTGAACTATGGCTACACCTTC.

The chain employs TRBV2 and TRBJ2-5; TRBD1 matches 8 bases. From germline, CDR1 is SNHLY and CDR2 FYNNEI. The CDR3 has 15 amino acids. V dropped 5 bases and J dropped 4; count of bases not matched to a gene: 9. CDR3 in amino acids: CASSRQGAAGETQYF. CDR3 DNA: TGTGCCAGCAGTCGCCAGGGGGCCGCGGGAGAGACCCAGTACTTC.

This chain connects TRBV28 to TRBJ1-1; TRBD1 aligns across 7 bases. V gave up 7 bases and J gave up 5 bases; unmatched junction bases: 16. The CDR3 length is 16 residues. CDR1 and CDR2 from the germline V gene are MDHEN and SYDVKM. DNA for the CDR3: TGTGCCAGCACGGGCGCGGACAGGATAGAAGGGACTGAAGCTTTCTTT. It codes for CASTGADRIEGTEAFF. Variable domain in full (rest from reference TRBV28 and TRBJ1-1): DVKVTQSSRYLVKRTGEKVFLECVQDMDHENMFWYRQDPGLGLRLIYFSYDVKMKEKGDIPEGYSVSREKKERFSLILESASTNQTSMYLCASTGADRIEGTEAFFGQGTRLTVV.

The chain couples TRBV19 to TRBJ2-2; D might be TRBD2 (5 bases). Germline V lookup: CDR1 LNHDA, CDR2 SQIVND (reference sequence). Trimming cost V 5 bases and J 3 bases, with 10 bases left between them. This CDR3 has 14 residues. In DNA, the CDR3 is TGTGCCAGTAGTGGAGGACTTCACACCGGGGAGCTGTTTTTT. Protein product: CASSGGLHTGELFF.

This clone was recorded once. J is TRBJ1-3 and V is TRBV4-2; D is undetermined. V lost 5 bases and J 2 bases, leaving 10 bases between the germline ends. The CDR3 has 14 amino acids. Germline assignment: CDR1 LGHNA and CDR2 YNFKEQ. CDR3 loop: CASSELNPGNTIYF. The CDR3 region has the DNA TGTGCCAGCAGCGAGTTAAACCCTGGAAACACCATATATTTT.